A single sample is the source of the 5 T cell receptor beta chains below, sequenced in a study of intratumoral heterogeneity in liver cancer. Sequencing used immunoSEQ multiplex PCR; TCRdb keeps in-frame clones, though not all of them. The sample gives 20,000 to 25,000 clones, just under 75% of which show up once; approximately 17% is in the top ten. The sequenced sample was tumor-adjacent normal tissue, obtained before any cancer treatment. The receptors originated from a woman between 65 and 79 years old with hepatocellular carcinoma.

The CDR3 coding sequence is TGTGCTAGCCGGTGGGGAACAGGGTGGAGCACAGATACGCAGTATTTT. As protein: CASRWGTGWSTDTQYF. V gene TRBV7-7 combines with J gene TRBJ2-3; D perhaps matches TRBD1 (6 bases). Germline V gene lookup returns CDR1 SSHAT and CDR2 FNYEAQ (reference sequence). The CDR3 contains 16 residues.

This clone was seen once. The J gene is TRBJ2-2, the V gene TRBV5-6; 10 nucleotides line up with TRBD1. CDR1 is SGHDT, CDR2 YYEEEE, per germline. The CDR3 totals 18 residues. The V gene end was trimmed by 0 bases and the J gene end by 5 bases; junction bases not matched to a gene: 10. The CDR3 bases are TGTGCCAGCAGCTTGGGTAGACAGGGGGCGCGTTATACCGGGGAGCTGTTTTTT. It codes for CASSLGRQGARYTGELFF.

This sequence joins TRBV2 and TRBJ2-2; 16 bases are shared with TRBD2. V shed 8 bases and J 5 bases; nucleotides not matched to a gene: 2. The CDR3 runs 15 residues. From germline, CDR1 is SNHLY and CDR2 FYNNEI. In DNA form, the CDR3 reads TGTGCCAGCGGGGGACTAGCGGGAGGGACCGGGGAGCTGTTTTTT. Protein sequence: CASGGLAGGTGELFF.

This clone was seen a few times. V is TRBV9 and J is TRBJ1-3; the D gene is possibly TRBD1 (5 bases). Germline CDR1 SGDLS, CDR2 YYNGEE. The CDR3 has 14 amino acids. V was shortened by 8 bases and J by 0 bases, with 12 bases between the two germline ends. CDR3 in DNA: TGTGCCAGTACCGACAGTGACTCTGGAAACACCATATATTTT. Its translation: CASTDSDSGNTIYF. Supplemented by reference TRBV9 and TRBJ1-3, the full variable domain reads DSGVTQTPKHLITATGQRVTLRCSPRSGDLSVYWYQQSLDQGLQFLIQYYNGEERAKGNILERFSAQQFPDLHSELNLSSLELGDSALYFCASTDSDSGNTIYFGEGSWLTVV.

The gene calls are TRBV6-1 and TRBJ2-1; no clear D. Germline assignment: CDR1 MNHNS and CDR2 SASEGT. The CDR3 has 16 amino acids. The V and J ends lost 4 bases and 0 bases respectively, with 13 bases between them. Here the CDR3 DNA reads TGTGCCAGCAGTGGGAAGAACCCCAGCTCCTACAATGAGCAGTTCTTC. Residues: CASSGKNPSSYNEQFF.